The source of this T cell receptor beta chain is a study of T cell repertoires in cytomegalovirus infection. Details on this clonotype: The antigen is unknown.

The CDR3 has 11 residues. Trimming stripped 11 bases from V and 0 bases from J, with 5 bases between. CDR1 and CDR2 (germline): SNHLY, FYNNEI. General study findings and limits: HLA-C-restricted CMV clonotypes gave the most frequent clonotype in two of eight donors. Summed public TCR beta family frequency identified CMV carriers bearing the relevant HLA.

In TCRdb, the reads were re-called with MiXCR into one record per CDR3 protein. The profile shows some 350,000 distinct CDR3 sequences, 15% to 20% of them singletons. The chain has TRBV2 and TRBJ1-3; D uncertain. The sample taken for sequencing was PBMCs. The clonotype originates from a human donor in good health (CMV status not recorded). Some clones in this sample may be carry-over from other donors' samples. This CDR3 is CALPSGNTIYF. CDR3 in DNA: TGTGCCCTACCCTCTGGAAACACCATATATTTT.